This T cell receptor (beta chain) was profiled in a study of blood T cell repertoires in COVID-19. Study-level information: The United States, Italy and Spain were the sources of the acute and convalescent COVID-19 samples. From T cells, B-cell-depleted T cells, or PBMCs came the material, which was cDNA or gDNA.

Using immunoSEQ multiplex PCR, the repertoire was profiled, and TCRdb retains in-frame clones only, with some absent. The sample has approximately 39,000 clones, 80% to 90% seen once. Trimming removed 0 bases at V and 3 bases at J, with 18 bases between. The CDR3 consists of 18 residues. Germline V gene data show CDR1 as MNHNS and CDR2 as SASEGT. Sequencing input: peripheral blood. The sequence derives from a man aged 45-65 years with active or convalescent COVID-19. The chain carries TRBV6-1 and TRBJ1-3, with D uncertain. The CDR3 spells CASSEALRRLLNGNTIYF. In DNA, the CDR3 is TGTGCCAGCAGTGAAGCGCTTCGGAGGCTTCTAAATGGAAACACCATATATTTT.